The present TCR beta chain was sequenced within a study of T-cell reconstitution after alpha-beta-depleted transplantation in children. This sample's TCRbeta library carried unique molecular identifier barcodes. One entry per CDR3 protein, called by TCRdb with MiXCR from the PCR reads. The sample has roughly 100,000 distinct CDR3 sequences, around 5.9% seen once. Study-wide points: When one year had passed after transplant, most T-cell counts and diversity came from newly produced T cells. Where some patients showed high TCRbeta diversity at day 60, it came from recipient T cells and thymic progenitors that had survived. Reported findings indicate that, about two months after transplant, alpha-beta T cells came from several hundred expanded clones, which were derived from non-depleted graft cells.

This clonotype has a handful of counts. As yet, its antigen is unknown. The CDR3 loop spans 11 amino acids. Looked up from germline, CDR1 is DFQATT and CDR2 is SNEGSKA (reference sequence). Trimming took off 6 bases at V and 7 bases at J, with 9 bases between the two ends. The chain uses TRBV20-1 and TRBJ1-4; D possibly corresponds to TRBD1 (5 bases). Sample: PBMCs, mostly from graft donor cells, taken 60 days after TCRalphabeta/CD19-depleted stem cell transplant. The TCR comes from a female patient aged 2 to 10 who had a stem cell transplant for Fanconi anemia, so the T cells may come from the graft donor. The CDR3 region has the DNA TGCAGTGCCAAAACAGGTGAAAAACTGTTTTTT. Its translation: CSAKTGEKLFF.